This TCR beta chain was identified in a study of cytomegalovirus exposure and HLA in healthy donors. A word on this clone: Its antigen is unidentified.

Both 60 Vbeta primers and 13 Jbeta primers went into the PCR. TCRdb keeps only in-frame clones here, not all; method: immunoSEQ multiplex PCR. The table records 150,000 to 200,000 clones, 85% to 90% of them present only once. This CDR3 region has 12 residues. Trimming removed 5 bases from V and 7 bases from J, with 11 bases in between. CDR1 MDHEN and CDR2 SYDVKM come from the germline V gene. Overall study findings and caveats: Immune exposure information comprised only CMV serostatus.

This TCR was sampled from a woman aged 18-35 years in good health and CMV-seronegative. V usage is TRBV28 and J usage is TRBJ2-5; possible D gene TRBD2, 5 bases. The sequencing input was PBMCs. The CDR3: CASSRVGRTQYF. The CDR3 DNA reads TGTGCCAGCAGTCGGGTTGGGAGGACCCAGTACTTC. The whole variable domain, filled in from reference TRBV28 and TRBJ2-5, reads DVKVTQSSRYLVKRTGEKVFLECVQDMDHENMFWYRQDPGLGLRLIYFSYDVKMKEKGDIPEGYSVSREKKERFSLILESASTNQTSMYLCASSRVGRTQYFGPGTRLLVL.